A selection of T cell receptor beta chains follows, all from one sample in a study of cytomegalovirus exposure and HLA in healthy donors. This table comes from immunoSEQ multiplex PCR, and its TCRdb copy is limited to in-frame clones, with some not included. The sample has under 130,000 clones, approximately 86% seen once. Sequencing was done on a sample of PBMCs. The source of these receptors is a man aged 18 to 30 in good health and CMV-seronegative. The conserved cysteine and the conserved F or W are not part of the CDR3 here.

j_call v_call cdr3_aa
TRBJ2-1 TRBV4-3 ASSQDIGLIALEQF
TRBJ2-3 TRBV7-8 ASSWGGSEFGDTQY
TRBJ1-1 TRBV28 ASSGGSLYRNTEAF
TRBJ1-2 TRBV5-1 ASSLGTDPTHYGYT
TRBJ2-5 TRBV6-4 ASSSGLAGEFGETQY
TRBJ2-7 TRBV4-1 ASSQVSFPYEQY
TRBJ2-7 TRBV4-1 ASSQDRRDRWNYEQY
TRBJ2-2 TRBV5-1 ASSRLNTGELF
TRBJ1-2 TRBV6-4 ASSDSGSGTDYGYT
TRBJ2-3 TRBV2 ASSKDAGVTDTQY
TRBJ1-6 TRBV30 AWSQGRGLSRSPLH
TRBJ1-1 TRBV19 ASSINLNRLGGNTEAF
TRBJ2-3 TRBV5-4 ASSPPQGTPTDTQY
TRBJ1-2 TRBV27 ASSFRQNYGYT
TRBJ2-7 TRBV10-2 ASSRSGSSYEQY
TRBJ1-2 TRBV28 ASSTQPTGAYGYT
TRBJ2-2 TRBV6-6 ASSPQGGGELF
TRBJ1-2 TRBV27 ASSLSGGSFYGYT
TRBJ2-3 TRBV19 ASSIIGRASTDTQY
TRBJ1-1 TRBV6-6 ASSYSTGLLSEAF
TRBJ2-2 TRBV9 ASSRDSPGEPF
TRBJ2-5 TRBV5-1 ASSFWTGPETQY
TRBJ1-4 TRBV19 ASSIEAGYNEKLF
TRBJ2-7 TRBV6-1 ASSEALRGSYEQY
TRBJ1-1 TRBV5-1 ASSSGSTGNTEAF
TRBJ1-4 TRBV7-9 ASTRGRGEKLF
TRBJ2-3 TRBV27 ASRRGLAGVADTQY
TRBJ1-5 TRBV7-3 ARSLSSENSNQPQH
TRBJ2-7 TRBV2 ASSGPPDYEQY
TRBJ2-7 TRBV6-1 ASSEVWTDYEQY
TRBJ2-7 TRBV6-6 ATATGTYEQY
TRBJ2-1 TRBV5-6 ASSLGTGAYNEQF
TRBJ2-1 TRBV7-6 ASSVNSGSYNEQF
TRBJ2-1 TRBV2 ASSHFTSSRDSSYNEQF
TRBJ1-5 TRBV6-5 ASSSFRGIGQPQH
TRBJ2-3 TRBV19 ASSMTGASTDTQY
TRBJ2-7 TRBV12-2 ASYYEQY
TRBJ1-1 TRBV11-3 ASSLEGGDTEAF
TRBJ1-3 TRBV18 ASSPSGRNSGNTIY
TRBJ1-2 TRBV28 ASSRDSIYGYT
TRBJ2-3 TRBV11-2 ASSTWTSGMADTQY
TRBJ2-7 TRBV7-8 ASTEPDRVAEQY
TRBJ1-2 TRBV19 ASSPQEGVGYT
TRBJ1-1 TRBV6-5 ASTRGGEAEAF